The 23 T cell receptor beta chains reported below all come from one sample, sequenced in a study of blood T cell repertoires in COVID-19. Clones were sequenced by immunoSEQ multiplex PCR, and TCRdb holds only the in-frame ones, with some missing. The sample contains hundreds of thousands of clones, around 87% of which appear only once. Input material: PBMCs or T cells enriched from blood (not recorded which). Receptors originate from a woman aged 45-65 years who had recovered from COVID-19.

CDR3: CASSQGLAGGTDTQYF. The CDR3 region has the DNA TGCGCCAGCAGCCAAGGACTAGCGGGAGGCACAGATACGCAGTATTTT. The rearrangement uses TRBV4-3 and TRBJ2-3, with 12 bases fitting TRBD2. The CDR3 sequence is 16 residues long. Per the germline V gene, CDR1 is LGHNA and CDR2 is YSLEER. Trimming took 1 base from V and 1 from J; bases not matched to a gene: 0.

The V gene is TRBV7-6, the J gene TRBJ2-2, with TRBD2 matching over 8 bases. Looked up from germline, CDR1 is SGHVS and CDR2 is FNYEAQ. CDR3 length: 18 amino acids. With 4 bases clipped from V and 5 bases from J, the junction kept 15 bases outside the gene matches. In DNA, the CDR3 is TGTGCCAGCAGCTCTCCCCGGGGGGGCGGGGGCTATACCGGGGAGCTGTTTTTT. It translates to CASSSPRGGGGYTGELFF.

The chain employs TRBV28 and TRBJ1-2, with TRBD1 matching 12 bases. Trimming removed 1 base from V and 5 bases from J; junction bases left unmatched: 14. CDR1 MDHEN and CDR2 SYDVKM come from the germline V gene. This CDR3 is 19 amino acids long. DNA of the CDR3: TGTGCCAGCAGTTTATTGGTGGGACAGGGGGCCGGAAACCCTTATGGCTACACCTTC. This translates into CASSLLVGQGAGNPYGYTF.

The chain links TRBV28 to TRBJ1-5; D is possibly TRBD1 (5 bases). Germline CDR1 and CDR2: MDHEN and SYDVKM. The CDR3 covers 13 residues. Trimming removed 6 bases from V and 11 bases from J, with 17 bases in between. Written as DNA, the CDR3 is TGTGCCAGCAGACAAGGTGGGGCGGGGGCCCAGCATTTT. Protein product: CASRQGGAGAQHF. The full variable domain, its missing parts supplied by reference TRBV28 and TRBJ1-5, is DVKVTQSSRYLVKRTGEKVFLECVQDMDHENMFWYRQDPGLGLRLIYFSYDVKMKEKGDIPEGYSVSREKKERFSLILESASTNQTSMYLCASRQGGAGAQHFGDGTRLSIL.

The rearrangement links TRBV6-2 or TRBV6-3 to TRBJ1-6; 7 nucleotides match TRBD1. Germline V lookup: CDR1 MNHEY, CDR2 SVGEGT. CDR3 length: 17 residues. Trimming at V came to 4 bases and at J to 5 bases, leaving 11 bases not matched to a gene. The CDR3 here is CASSSPTGVMDNSPLHF. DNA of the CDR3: TGTGCCAGCAGTTCACCTACAGGGGTCATGGATAATTCACCCCTCCACTTT.

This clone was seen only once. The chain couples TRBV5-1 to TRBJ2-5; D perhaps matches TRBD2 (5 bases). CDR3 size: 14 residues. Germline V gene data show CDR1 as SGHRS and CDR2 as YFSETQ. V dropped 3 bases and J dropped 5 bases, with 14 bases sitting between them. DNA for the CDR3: TGCGCCAGCAGCTCCGGACTGGCTGGCGAGACCCAGTACTTC. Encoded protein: CASSSGLAGETQYF.

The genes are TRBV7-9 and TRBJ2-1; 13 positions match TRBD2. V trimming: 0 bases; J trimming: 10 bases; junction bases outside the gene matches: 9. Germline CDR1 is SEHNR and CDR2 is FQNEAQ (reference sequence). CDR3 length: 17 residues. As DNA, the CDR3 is TGTGCCAGCAGCTTAGCGGGGGGACTAGCGGGGCCCCAGGAGCAGTTCTTC. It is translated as CASSLAGGLAGPQEQFF.

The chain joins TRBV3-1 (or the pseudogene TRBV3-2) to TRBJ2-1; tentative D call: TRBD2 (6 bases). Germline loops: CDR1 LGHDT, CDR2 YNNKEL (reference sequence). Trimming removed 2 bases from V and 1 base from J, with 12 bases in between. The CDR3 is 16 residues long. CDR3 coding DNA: TGTGCCAGCAGCCAAATCGGAGGGGAATCCTACAATGAGCAGTTCTTC. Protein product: CASSQIGGESYNEQFF.

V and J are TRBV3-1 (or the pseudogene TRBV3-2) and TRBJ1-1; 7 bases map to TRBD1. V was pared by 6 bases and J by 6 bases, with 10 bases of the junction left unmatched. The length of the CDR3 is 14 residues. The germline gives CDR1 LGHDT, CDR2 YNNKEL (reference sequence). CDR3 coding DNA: TGTGCCAGCAGTATGATGCAGGGGGAGTCTGAAGCTTTCTTT. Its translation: CASSMMQGESEAFF.

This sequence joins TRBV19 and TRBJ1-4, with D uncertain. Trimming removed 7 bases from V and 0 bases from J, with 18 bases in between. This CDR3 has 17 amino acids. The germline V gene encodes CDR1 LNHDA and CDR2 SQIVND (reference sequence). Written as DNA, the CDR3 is TGTGCCAGTATCGACCGTGGGAGGCCGGCAACTAATGAAAAACTGTTTTTT. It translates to CASIDRGRPATNEKLFF. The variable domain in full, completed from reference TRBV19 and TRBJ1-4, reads DGGITQSPKYLFRKEGQNVTLSCEQNLNHDAMYWYRQDPGQGLRLIYYSQIVNDFQKGDIAEGYSVSREKKESFPLTVTSAQKNPTAFYLCASIDRGRPATNEKLFFGSGTQLSVL.

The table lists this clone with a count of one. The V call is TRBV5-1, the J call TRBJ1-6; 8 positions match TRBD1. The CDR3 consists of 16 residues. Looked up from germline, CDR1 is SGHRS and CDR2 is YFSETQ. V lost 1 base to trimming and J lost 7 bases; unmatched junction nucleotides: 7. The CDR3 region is CASSLYQGAQNSPLHF. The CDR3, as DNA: TGCGCCAGCAGCTTGTACCAGGGGGCCCAAAATTCACCCCTCCACTTT.

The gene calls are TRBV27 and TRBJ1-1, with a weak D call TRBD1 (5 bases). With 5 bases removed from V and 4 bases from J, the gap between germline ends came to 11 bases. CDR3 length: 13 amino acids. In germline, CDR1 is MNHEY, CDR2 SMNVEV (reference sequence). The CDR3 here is CASSPGSGTEAFF. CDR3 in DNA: TGTGCCAGCAGTCCAGGGTCGGGCACTGAAGCTTTCTTT.

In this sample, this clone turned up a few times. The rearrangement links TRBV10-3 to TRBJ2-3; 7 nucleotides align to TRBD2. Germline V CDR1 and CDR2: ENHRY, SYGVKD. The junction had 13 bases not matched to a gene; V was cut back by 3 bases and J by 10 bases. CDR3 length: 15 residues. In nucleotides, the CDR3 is TGTGCCATCAGTGATATGGGGGGGGGACGGATACCGCAGTATTTT. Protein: CAISDMGGGRIPQYF.

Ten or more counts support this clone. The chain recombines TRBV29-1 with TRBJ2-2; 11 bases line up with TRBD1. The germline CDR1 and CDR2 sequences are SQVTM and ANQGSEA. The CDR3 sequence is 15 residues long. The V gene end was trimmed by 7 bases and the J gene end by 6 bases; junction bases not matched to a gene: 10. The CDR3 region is CSAGGQGARSGELFF. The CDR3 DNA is TGCAGCGCCGGAGGACAGGGGGCGCGTTCCGGGGAGCTGTTTTTT.

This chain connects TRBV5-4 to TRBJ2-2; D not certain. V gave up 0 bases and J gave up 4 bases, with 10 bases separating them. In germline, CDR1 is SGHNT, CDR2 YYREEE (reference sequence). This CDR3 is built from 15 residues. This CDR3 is CASSLGLLSTGELFF. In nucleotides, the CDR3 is TGTGCCAGCAGCTTGGGACTCCTTTCCACCGGGGAGCTGTTTTTT.

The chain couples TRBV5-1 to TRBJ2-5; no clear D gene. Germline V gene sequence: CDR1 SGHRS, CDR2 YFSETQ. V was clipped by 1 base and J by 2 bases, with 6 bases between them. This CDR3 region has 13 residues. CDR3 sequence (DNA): TGCGCCAGCAGCTTGCAGTTACAAGAGACCCAGTACTTC. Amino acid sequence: CASSLQLQETQYF.

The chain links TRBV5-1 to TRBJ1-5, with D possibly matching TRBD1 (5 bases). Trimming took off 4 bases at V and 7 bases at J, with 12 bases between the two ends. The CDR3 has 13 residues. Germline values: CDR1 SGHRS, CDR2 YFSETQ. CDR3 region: CASSPGLGQPQHF. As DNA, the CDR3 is TGCGCCAGCAGCCCAGGGTTAGGCCAGCCCCAGCATTTT.

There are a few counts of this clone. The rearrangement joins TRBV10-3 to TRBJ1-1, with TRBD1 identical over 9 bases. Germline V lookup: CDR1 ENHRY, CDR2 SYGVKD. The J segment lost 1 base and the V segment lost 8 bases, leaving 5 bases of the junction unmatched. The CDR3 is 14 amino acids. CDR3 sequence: CAIRGTGTNTEAFF. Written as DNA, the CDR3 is TGTGCCATCCGGGGGACAGGGACGAACACTGAAGCTTTCTTT.

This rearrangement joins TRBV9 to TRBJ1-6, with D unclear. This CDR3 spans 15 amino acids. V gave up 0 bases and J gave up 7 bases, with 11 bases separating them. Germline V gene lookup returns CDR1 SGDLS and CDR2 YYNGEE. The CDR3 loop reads CASSVGAGENSPLHF. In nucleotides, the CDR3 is TGTGCCAGCAGCGTAGGGGCAGGCGAAAATTCACCCCTCCACTTT.

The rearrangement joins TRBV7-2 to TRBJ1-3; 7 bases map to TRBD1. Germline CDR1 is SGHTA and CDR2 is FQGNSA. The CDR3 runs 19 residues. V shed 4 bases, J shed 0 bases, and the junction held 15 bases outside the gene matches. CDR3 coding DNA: TGTGCCAGCAGCTCGATGGCACAGGGGCCGGCCCTCTCTGGAAACACCATATATTTT. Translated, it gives CASSSMAQGPALSGNTIYF.

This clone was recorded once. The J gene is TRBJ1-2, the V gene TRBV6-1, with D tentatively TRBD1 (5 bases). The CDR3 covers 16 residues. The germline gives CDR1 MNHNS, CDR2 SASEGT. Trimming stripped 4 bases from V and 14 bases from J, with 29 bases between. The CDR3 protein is CASSAFRLSDTPLKTF. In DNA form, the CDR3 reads TGTGCCAGCAGTGCATTCCGGTTATCGGACACCCCCCTGAAGACCTTC.

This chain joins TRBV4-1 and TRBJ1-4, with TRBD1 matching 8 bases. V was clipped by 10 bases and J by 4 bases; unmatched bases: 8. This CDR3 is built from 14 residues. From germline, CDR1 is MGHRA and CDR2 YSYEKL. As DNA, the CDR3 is TGCGCCAACCCTATAGACAGGGGTAATGAAAAACTGTTTTTT. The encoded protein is CANPIDRGNEKLFF.

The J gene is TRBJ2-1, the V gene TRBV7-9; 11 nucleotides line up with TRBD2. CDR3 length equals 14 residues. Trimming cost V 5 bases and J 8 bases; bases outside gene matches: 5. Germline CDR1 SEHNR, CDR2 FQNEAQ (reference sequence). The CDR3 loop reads CASSPGTSGYEQFF. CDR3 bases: TGTGCCAGCAGCCCTGGGACTAGCGGCTATGAGCAGTTCTTC.